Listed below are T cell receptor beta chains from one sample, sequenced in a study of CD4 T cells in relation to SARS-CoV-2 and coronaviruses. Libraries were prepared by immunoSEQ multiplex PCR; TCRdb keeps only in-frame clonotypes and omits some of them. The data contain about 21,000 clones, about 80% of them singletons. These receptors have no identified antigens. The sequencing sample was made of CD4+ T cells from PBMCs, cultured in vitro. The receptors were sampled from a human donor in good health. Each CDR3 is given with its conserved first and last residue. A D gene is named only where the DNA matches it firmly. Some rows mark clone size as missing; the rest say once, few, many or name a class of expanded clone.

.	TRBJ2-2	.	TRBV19	CASRLQLNTGELFF	TGTGCCAGTAGACTCCAGTTGAACACCGGGGAGCTGTTTTTT
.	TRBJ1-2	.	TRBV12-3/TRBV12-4	CASTPSGTVYTF	TGTGCCAGCACCCCCAGCGGAACGGTCTACACCTTC
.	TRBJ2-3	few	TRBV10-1	CASSEGAGTDTQYF	TGCGCCAGCAGTGAGGGGGCCGGCACAGATACGCAGTATTTT
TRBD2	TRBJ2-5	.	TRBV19	CASSIGGSETQYF	TGTGCCAGTAGTATAGGCGGGAGTGAGACCCAGTACTTC
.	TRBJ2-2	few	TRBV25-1	CASGGNSAGELFF	TGTGCCAGCGGAGGGAATTCGGCCGGGGAGCTGTTTTTT
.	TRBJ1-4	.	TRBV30	CAWSPTRRSGEKLFF	TGTGCCTGGAGCCCAACAAGGCGGAGCGGTGAAAAACTGTTTTTT
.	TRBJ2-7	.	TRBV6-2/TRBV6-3	CASSKEPMTRTYEQYF	TGTGCCAGCAGCAAAGAACCTATGACTAGAACTTACGAGCAGTACTTC
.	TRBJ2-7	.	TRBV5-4	CASSQNSYEQYF	TGTGCCAGCAGCCAAAACTCCTACGAGCAGTACTTC
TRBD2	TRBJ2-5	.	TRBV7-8	CASSWGTSGSSSVETQYF	TGTGCCAGCAGCTGGGGGACTAGCGGGAGTTCGTCGGTAGAGACCCAGTACTTC
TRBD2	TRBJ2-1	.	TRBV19	CASSPDRSGSRQFF	TGTGCCAGTAGTCCCGATCGGAGCGGGAGCCGGCAGTTCTTC
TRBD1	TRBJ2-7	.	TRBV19	CASSAGQGSGEQYF	TGTGCCAGTAGTGCGGGACAGGGTTCCGGGGAGCAGTACTTC
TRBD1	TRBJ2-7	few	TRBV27	CASSLPGQLYEQYF	TGTGCCAGCAGTTTACCGGGACAGTTATACGAGCAGTACTTC
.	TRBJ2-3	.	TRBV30	CAWRRTGHQSTDTQYF	TGTGCCTGGAGACGAACGGGACACCAGAGCACAGATACGCAGTATTTT
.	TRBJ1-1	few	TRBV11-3	CASSTTGNTEAFF	TGTGCCAGCAGCACGACCGGGAACACTGAAGCTTTCTTT
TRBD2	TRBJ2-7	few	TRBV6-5	CASSLAGVGEQYF	TGTGCCAGCAGTTTAGCGGGAGTGGGCGAGCAGTACTTC
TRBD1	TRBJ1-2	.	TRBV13	CASSLGPGQGGYTF	TGTGCCAGCAGCTTAGGTCCGGGACAGGGGGGCTACACCTTC
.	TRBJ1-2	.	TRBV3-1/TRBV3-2	CASSQASVTYGYTF	TGTGCCAGCAGCCAAGCATCGGTGACCTATGGCTACACCTTC
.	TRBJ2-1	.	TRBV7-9	CASSHRLVINSSSYNEQFF	TGTGCCAGCAGCCACCGCTTAGTGATAAACTCTAGCTCCTACAATGAGCAGTTCTTC